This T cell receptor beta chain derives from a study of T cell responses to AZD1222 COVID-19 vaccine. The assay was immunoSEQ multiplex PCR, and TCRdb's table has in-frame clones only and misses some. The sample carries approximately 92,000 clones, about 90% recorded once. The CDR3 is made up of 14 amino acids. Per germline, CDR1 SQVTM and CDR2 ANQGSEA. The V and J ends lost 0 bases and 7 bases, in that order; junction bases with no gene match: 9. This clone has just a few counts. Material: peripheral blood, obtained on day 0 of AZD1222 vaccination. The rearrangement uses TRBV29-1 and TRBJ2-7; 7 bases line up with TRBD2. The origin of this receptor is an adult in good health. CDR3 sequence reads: CSVEDILAGGEQYF. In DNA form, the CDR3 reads TGCAGCGTTGAAGATATCCTAGCCGGGGGGGAGCAGTACTTC.